This is a list of T cell receptor beta chains from one sample in a study of T cell responses to AZD1222 COVID-19 vaccine. Libraries were prepared by immunoSEQ multiplex PCR; TCRdb keeps only in-frame clonotypes and omits some of them. This table has some 130,000 clones, roughly 84% appearing once. The input for sequencing was peripheral blood, taken on day 0 of AZD1222 vaccination. The origin of the receptors is an adult in good health. Each CDR3 is given with its conserved first and last residue. D genes are given only for firm matches. The size entry is marked missing in some rows and otherwise reads once, few, many or a size class.

>TRBV27|.|TRBJ1-2|.
CASSTIQGSVLKGYTF
TGTGCCAGCAGTACAATACAGGGTTCGGTACTTAAAGGCTACACCTTC
>TRBV7-9|TRBD1|TRBJ1-2|.
CASSYRDRGGDGYTF
TGTGCCAGCAGCTACCGGGACAGGGGCGGGGATGGCTACACCTTC
>TRBV11-2|.|TRBJ1-6|.
CASSPPGVPLHF
TGTGCCAGCAGCCCGCCAGGAGTACCCCTCCACTTT
>TRBV18|.|TRBJ1-3|.
CASSPDPSSGNTIYF
TGTGCCAGCTCTCCAGACCCGAGCTCTGGAAACACCATATATTTT
>TRBV9|.|TRBJ1-6|.
CASSVGPVGSPLHF
TGTGCCAGCAGCGTAGGGCCAGTAGGTTCACCCCTCCACTTT
>TRBV5-5|.|TRBJ1-5|.
CASSLVQQDQPQHF
TGTGCCAGCAGCTTGGTACAGCAGGATCAGCCCCAGCATTTT
>TRBV19|TRBD1|TRBJ1-5|.
CASTEDRTNQPQHF
TGTGCCAGTACCGAGGACAGGACTAATCAGCCCCAGCATTTT
>TRBV27|TRBD2|TRBJ2-1|.
CASSLIAGGGNEQFF
TGTGCCAGCAGTTTAATAGCGGGGGGCGGGAATGAGCAGTTCTTC
>TRBV7-9|TRBD1|TRBJ1-6|.
CASSFGGDRGASPLHF
TGTGCCAGCAGCTTTGGAGGGGACAGGGGCGCTTCACCCCTCCACTTT
>TRBV14|.|TRBJ2-6|once
CASTPGHSAGANVLTF
TGTGCCAGCACGCCGGGACACTCTGCTGGGGCCAACGTCCTGACTTTC
>TRBV9|TRBD2|TRBJ2-5|.
CASSPGTSGGAETQYF
TGTGCCAGCAGCCCAGGGACTAGCGGGGGGGCAGAGACCCAGTACTTC
>TRBV5-4|TRBD1|TRBJ1-2|.
CASSSGTGNHGYTF
TGTGCCAGCAGCTCAGGGACAGGGAACCATGGCTACACCTTC
>TRBV5-4|TRBD2|TRBJ2-1|.
CASSLDVLAGGPDEQFF
TGTGCCAGCAGCCTCGACGTCTTAGCGGGGGGGCCCGATGAGCAGTTCTTC
>TRBV30|.|TRBJ1-6|.
CAWGSGTGSMTWNSPLHF
TGTGCCTGGGGCTCCGGGACGGGAAGCATGACTTGGAATTCACCCCTCCACTTT
>TRBV5-6|.|TRBJ2-7|once
CASSFGRTYEQYF
TGTGCCAGCAGCTTCGGCAGAACCTACGAGCAGTACTTC
>TRBV5-1|.|TRBJ1-2|few
CASSVRGTTTHGYTF
TGCGCCAGCAGCGTGAGAGGTACCACTACCCATGGCTACACCTTC
>TRBV19|TRBD1|TRBJ1-1|.
CASRTGGLTEAFF
TGTGCCAGTAGGACAGGGGGCCTCACTGAAGCTTTCTTT
>TRBV6-6|.|TRBJ2-1|.
CASRRPGPRTSSSEQFF
TGTGCCAGCAGACGACCGGGGCCACGTACTAGCAGTTCTGAGCAGTTCTTC
>TRBV7-8|TRBD2|TRBJ2-4|.
CASSIQGGGGIQYF
TGTGCCAGCAGTATTCAAGGCGGCGGGGGCATTCAGTACTTC
>TRBV27|.|TRBJ1-6|.
CASSLSGAAPNSPLHF
TGTGCCAGCAGTTTATCGGGGGCGGCACCTAATTCACCCCTCCACTTT
>TRBV27|.|TRBJ1-3|.
CASSTRSSGNTIYF
TGTGCCAGCAGCACCAGGAGCTCTGGAAACACCATATATTTT
>TRBV9|.|TRBJ1-1|.
CASSVGSTESEAFF
TGTGCCAGCAGCGTAGGGAGCACGGAGTCTGAAGCTTTCTTT
>TRBV9|TRBD1|TRBJ1-2|.
CASSAEGAGQNYGYTF
TGTGCCAGCAGCGCCGAGGGGGCAGGTCAGAACTATGGCTACACCTTC
>TRBV9|TRBD1|TRBJ1-1|.
CASSAGLRQGLLTFF
TGTGCCAGCAGCGCCGGATTAAGACAGGGGCTTTTGACTTTCTTT
>TRBV4-2|TRBD1|TRBJ1-1|few
CASSQGQGANTEAFF
TGTGCCAGCAGCCAAGGACAGGGGGCGAACACTGAAGCTTTCTTT
>TRBV7-9|.|TRBJ1-6|.
CASIPGHLNSPLHF
TGTGCCAGCATCCCGGGACACCTTAATTCACCCCTCCACTTT
>TRBV18|TRBD1|TRBJ1-3|.
CASSPPGTGVGNTIYF
TGTGCCAGCTCACCACCAGGGACAGGGGTTGGAAACACCATATATTTT
>TRBV3-1/TRBV3-2|.|TRBJ1-1|.
CASSRIEPGPGMNTEAFF
TGTGCCAGCAGCCGAATCGAACCGGGACCTGGAATGAACACTGAAGCTTTCTTT
>TRBV5-1|TRBD1|TRBJ1-1|.
CASNYRGIENTEAFF
TGCGCCAGCAACTACAGGGGAATAGAGAACACTGAAGCTTTCTTT
>TRBV6-5|.|TRBJ2-7|.
CASSRDVESSYEQYF
TGTGCCAGCAGCCGGGACGTCGAGAGCTCCTACGAGCAGTACTTC
>TRBV27|TRBD1|TRBJ1-5|.
CASSLGQGYSNQPQHF
TGTGCCAGCAGTTTAGGACAGGGTTATAGCAATCAGCCCCAGCATTTT
>TRBV2|.|TRBJ1-4|.
CASSEALRDHTVEKLFF
TGTGCCAGCAGTGAAGCGCTTCGGGACCATACTGTTGAAAAACTGTTTTTT
>TRBV29-1|.|TRBJ1-1|.
CSVVQGNTEAFF
TGCAGCGTCGTACAGGGGAACACTGAAGCTTTCTTT
>TRBV30|.|TRBJ1-2|.
CAWSVFLPKYREPHNLYTF
TGTGCCTGGAGTGTATTTTTGCCGAAATACAGGGAACCTCACAACTTATACACCTTC
>TRBV6-1|.|TRBJ1-5|.
CASSEIGEGNQPQHF
TGTGCCAGCAGTGAAATTGGAGAAGGCAATCAGCCCCAGCATTTT
>TRBV6-5|TRBD1|TRBJ1-5|.
CASIPGQGNQPQHF
TGTGCCAGCATTCCGGGACAGGGAAATCAGCCCCAGCATTTT
>TRBV10-3|.|TRBJ2-7|.
CAIRGSVSSYEQYF
TGTGCCATCAGGGGCAGTGTGAGCTCCTACGAGCAGTACTTC
>TRBV6-2/TRBV6-3|.|TRBJ2-6|.
CASSSQGRPGANVLTF
TGTGCCAGCAGTTCCCAGGGGCGCCCTGGGGCCAACGTCCTGACTTTC
>TRBV19|.|TRBJ1-2|.
CASSPPGWDPYGYTF
TGTGCCAGTAGTCCGCCCGGGTGGGACCCTTATGGCTACACCTTC
>TRBV2|TRBD2|TRBJ2-3|.
CASNLANGRGGTDTQYF
TGTGCCAGCAATCTCGCCAATGGGCGGGGGGGCACAGATACGCAGTATTTT
>TRBV5-1|TRBD1|TRBJ1-3|.
CASSSSPGQGAGNTIYF
TGCGCCAGCAGCTCTTCTCCGGGACAGGGAGCTGGAAACACCATATATTTT
>TRBV5-8|.|TRBJ1-1|.
CASSMTIVSTEAFF
TGTGCCAGCAGCATGACCATCGTATCCACTGAAGCTTTCTTT